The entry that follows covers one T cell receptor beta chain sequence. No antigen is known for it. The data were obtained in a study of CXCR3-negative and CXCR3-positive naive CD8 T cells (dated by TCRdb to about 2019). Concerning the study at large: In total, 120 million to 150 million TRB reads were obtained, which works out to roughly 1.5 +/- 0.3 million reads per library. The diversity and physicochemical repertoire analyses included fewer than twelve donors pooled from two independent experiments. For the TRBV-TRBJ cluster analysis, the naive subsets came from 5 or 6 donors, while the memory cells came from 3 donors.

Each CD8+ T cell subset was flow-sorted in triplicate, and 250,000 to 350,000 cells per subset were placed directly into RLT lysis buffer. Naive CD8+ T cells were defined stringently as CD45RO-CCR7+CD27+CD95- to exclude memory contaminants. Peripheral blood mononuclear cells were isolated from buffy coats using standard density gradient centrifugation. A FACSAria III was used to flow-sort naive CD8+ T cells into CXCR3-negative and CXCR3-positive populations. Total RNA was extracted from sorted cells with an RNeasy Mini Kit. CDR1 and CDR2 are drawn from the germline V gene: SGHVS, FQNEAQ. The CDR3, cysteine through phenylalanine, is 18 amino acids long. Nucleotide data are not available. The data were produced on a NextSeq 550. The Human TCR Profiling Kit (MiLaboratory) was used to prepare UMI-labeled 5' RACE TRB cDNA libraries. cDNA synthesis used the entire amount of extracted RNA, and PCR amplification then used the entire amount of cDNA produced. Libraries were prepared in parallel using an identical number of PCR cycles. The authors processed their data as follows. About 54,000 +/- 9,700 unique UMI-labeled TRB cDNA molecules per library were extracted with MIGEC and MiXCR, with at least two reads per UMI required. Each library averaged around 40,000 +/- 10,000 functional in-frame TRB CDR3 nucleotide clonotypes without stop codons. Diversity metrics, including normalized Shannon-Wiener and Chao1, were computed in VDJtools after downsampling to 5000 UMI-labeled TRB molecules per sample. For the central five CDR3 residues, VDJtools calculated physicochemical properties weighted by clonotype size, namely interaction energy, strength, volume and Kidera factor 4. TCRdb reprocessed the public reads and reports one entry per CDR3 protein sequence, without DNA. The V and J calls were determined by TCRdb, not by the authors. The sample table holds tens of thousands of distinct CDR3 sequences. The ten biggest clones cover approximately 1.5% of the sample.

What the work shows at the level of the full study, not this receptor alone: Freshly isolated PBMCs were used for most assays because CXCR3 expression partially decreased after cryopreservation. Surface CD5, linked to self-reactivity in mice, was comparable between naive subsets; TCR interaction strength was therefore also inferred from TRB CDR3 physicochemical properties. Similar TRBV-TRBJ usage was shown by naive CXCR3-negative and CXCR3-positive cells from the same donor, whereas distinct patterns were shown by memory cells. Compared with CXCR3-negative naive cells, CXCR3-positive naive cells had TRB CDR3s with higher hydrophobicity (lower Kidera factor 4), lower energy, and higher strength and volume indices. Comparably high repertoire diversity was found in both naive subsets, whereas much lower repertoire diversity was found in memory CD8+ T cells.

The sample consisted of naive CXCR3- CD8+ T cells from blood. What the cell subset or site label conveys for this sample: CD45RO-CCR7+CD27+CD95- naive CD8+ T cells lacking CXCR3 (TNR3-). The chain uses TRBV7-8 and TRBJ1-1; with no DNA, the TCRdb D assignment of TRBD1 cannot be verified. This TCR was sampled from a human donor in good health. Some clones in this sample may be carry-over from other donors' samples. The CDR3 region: CASSTMGTGGRVNTEAFF. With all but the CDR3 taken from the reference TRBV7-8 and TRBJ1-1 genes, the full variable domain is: GAGVSQSPRYKVAKRGQDVALRCDPISGHVSLFWYQQALGQGPEFLTYFQNEAQLDKSGLPSDRFFAERPEGSVSTLKIQRTQQEDSAVYLCASSTMGTGGRVNTEAFFGQGTRLTVV.